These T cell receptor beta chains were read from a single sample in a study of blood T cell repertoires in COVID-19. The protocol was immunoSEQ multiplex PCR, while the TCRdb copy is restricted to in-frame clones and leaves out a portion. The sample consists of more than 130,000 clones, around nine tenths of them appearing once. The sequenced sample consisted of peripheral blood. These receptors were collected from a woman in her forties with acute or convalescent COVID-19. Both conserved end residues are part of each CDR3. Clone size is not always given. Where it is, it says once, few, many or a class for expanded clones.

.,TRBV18,CASSPQRERAQYF
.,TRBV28,CASSHYEQYF
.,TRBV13,CASTNTGFYGYTF
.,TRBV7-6,CASSLRGTQVGNEKLFF
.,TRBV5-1,CASSSLGGNRDGYTF
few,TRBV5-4,CASSPDRGVALYEQYF
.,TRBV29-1,CSATGYYEQYF
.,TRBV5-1,CASSLGRSSYNEQFF
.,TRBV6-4,CASSERLAGGSDTQYF
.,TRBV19,CASSPGLRTDTQYF
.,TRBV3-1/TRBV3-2,CASSHATGTGAYEQYF
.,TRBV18,CASSPLTGFAEAFF
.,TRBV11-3,CASSSPGTGELFF
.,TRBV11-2,CASSLFSARGRDRELFF
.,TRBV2,CASSEYEERLILHDF